The source of this TCR beta chain is a study of beta chain features in type 1 diabetes. Expressed TCRB transcripts got sequenced, as all isolated RNA was reverse transcribed. The read count averaged about 3.3 million across naive, central memory and regulatory T cell samples. The repertoire was sequenced with immunoSEQ multiplex PCR; TCRdb's copy has only in-frame clones and lacks some. In the table there are approximately 340,000 clones, approximately 15% of which are singletons. One heparinised blood draw averaging approximately 100 mL was given by each donor. CD45RO/CCR7/CD25/CD127/CD95/CD27 staining was used to isolate CD4+ naive, central memory, regulatory and stem cell-like memory cells by sorting. The germline CDR1 and CDR2 sequences are MNHEY and SVGAGI. The CDR3 consists of 14 residues. The junction had 4 bases not matched to a gene; V was cut back by 6 bases and J by 2 bases. Study-level results: Shortening that was moderate but significant affected the TCRB CDR3s of Type 1 diabetes patients in all four CD4+ subsets.

This clone has only a few counts. Antigen specificity is unknown. The sequence was collected from a woman aged 18-30 years in good health. V usage is TRBV6-5 and J usage is TRBJ1-5; 7 bases align to TRBD1. The sample taken for sequencing was naive CD4+ T cells from blood. DNA for the CDR3: TGTGCCAGCAGGCACAGGGGCGGCAATCAGCCCCAGCATTTT. Its translation is CASRHRGGNQPQHF.